This TCR beta chain was captured in a study of T cell responses to AZD1222 COVID-19 vaccine. With regard to this clone: The same CDR3 can be traced to other DNA sequences in this sample.

Repertoires were generated with immunoSEQ multiplex PCR, while TCRdb's copy carries only in-frame clones and drops some. Of 85,000 to 90,000 clones in the sample, roughly 88% were seen once. V lost 6 bases and J 3 bases, leaving 11 bases between the germline ends. This CDR3 spans 13 amino acids. Germline CDR1 and CDR2: MNHEY and SVGAGI. The specimen was peripheral blood, collected on day 0 of MenACWY control vaccination. The TCR was taken from an adult in good health. The genes are TRBV6-5 and TRBJ1-1; D uncertain. CDR3 in DNA: TGTGCCAGCAGGCCCGGGCCTCACACTGAAGCTTTCTTT. It is translated as CASRPGPHTEAFF.